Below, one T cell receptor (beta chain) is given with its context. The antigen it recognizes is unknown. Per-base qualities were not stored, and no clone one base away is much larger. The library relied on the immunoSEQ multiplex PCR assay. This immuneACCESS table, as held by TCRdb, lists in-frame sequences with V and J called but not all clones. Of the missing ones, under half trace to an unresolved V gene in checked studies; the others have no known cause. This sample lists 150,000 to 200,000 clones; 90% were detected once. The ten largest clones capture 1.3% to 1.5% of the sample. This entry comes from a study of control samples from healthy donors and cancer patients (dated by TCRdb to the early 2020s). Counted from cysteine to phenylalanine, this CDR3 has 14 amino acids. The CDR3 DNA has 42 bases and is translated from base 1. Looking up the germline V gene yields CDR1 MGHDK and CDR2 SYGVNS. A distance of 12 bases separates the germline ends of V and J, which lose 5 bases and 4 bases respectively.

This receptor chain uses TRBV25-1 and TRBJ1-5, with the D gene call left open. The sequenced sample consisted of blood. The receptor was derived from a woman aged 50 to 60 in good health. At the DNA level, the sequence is TGTGCCAGCAGTTCCTTTGGCCTTAATCAGCCCCAGCATTTT. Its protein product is CASSSFGLNQPQHF.